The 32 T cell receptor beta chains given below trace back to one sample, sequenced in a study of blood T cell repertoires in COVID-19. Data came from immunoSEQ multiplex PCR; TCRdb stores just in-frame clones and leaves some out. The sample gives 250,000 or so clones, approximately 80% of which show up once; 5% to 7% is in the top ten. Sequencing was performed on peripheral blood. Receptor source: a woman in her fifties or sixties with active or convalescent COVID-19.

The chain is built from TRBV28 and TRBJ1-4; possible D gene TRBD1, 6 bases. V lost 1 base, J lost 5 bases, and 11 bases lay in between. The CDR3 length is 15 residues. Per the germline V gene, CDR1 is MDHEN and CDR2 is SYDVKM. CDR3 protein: CASSLYAGENEKLFF. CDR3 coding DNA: TGTGCCAGCAGTTTATACGCAGGGGAGAATGAAAAACTGTTTTTT.

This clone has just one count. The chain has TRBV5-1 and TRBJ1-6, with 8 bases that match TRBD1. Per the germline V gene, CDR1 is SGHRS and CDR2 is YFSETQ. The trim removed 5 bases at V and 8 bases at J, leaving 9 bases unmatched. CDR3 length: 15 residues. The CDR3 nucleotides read TGCGCCAGCAGAAAGGTCCAGGGGGCTTATTCACCCCTCCACTTT. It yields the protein CASRKVQGAYSPLHF.

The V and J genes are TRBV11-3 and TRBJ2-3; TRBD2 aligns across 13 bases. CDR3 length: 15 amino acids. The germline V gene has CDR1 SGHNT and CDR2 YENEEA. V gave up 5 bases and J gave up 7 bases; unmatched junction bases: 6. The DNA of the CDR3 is TGTGCCAGCAGCCCCACTAGCGGGAGGGGACATACGCAGTATTTT. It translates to CASSPTSGRGHTQYF. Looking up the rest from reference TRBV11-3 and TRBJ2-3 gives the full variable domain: EAGVVQSPRYKIIEKKQPVAFWCNPISGHNTLYWYLQNLGQGPELLIRYENEEAVDDSQLPKDRFSAERLKGVDSTLKIQPAELGDSAVYLCASSPTSGRGHTQYFGPGTRLTVL.

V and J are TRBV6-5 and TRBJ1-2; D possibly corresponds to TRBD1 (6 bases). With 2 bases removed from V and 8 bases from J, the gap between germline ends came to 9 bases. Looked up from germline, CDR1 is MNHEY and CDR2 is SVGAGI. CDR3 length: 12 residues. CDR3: CASSYRGQGYTF. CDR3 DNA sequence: TGTGCCAGCAGTTACCGCGGACAGGGCTACACCTTC.

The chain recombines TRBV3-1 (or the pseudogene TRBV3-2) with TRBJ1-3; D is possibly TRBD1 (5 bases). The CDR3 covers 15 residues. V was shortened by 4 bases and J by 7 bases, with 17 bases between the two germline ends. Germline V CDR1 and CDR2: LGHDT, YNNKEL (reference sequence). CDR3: CASSPQPRDWNTIYF. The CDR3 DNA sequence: TGTGCCAGCAGCCCGCAACCTCGGGACTGGAACACCATATATTTT.

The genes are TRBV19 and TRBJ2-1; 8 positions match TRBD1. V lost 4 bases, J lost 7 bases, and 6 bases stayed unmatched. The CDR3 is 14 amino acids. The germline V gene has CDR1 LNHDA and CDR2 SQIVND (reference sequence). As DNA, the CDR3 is TGTGCCAGTAGTACAGCCTACAGGGGGAATGAGCAGTTCTTC. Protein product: CASSTAYRGNEQFF. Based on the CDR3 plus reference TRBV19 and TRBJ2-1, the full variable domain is DGGITQSPKYLFRKEGQNVTLSCEQNLNHDAMYWYRQDPGQGLRLIYYSQIVNDFQKGDIAEGYSVSREKKESFPLTVTSAQKNPTAFYLCASSTAYRGNEQFFGPGTRLTVL.

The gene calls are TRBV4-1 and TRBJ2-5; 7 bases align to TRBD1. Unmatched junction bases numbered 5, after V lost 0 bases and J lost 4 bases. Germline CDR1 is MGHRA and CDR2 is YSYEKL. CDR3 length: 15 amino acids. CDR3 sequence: CASSQDRRGRETQYF. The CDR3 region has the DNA TGCGCCAGCAGCCAAGATCGCAGGGGGAGAGAGACCCAGTACTTC.

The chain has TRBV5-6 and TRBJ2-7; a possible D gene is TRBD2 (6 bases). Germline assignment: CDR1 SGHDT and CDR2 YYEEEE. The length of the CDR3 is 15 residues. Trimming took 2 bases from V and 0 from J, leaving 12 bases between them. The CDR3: CASSFLAASSYEQYF. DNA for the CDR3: TGTGCCAGCAGCTTTTTAGCGGCCAGCTCCTACGAGCAGTACTTC.

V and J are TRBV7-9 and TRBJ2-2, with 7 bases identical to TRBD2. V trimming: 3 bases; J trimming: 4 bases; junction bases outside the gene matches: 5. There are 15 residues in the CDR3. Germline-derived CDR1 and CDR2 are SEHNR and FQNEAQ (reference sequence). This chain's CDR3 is CASSFAGVVTGELFF. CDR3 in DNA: TGTGCCAGCAGCTTCGCGGGGGTGGTCACCGGGGAGCTGTTTTTT.

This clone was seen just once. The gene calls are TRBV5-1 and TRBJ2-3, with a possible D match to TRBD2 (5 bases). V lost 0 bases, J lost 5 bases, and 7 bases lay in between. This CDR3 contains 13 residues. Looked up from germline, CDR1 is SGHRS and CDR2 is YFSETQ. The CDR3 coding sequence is TGCGCCAGCAGCTTGGAGGCGGGAGATACGCAGTATTTT. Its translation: CASSLEAGDTQYF. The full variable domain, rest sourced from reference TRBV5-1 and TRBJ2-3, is KAGVTQTPRYLIKTRGQQVTLSCSPISGHRSVSWYQQTPGQGLQFLFEYFSETQRNKGNFPGRFSGRQFSNSRSEMNVSTLELGDSALYLCASSLEAGDTQYFGPGTRLTVL.

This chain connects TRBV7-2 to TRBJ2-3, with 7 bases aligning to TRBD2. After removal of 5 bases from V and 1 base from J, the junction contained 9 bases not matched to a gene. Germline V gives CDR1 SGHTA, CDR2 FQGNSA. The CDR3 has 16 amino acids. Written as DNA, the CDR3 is TGTGCCAGCAGCGCAGAGGGACGGGGGGGCACAGATACGCAGTATTTT. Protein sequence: CASSAEGRGGTDTQYF.

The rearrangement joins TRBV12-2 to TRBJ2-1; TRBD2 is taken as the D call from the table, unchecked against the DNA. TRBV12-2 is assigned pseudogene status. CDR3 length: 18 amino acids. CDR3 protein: CASRFTGGWRLAEDEQFF. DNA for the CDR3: TGTGCAAGTCGCTTTACAGGGGGCTGGAGACTAGCGGAGGACGAGCAGTTCTTC.

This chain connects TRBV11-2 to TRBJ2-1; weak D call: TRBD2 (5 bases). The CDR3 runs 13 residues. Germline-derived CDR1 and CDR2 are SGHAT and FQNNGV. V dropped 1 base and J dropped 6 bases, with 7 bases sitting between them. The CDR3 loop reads CASSLAAANEQFF. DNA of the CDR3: TGTGCCAGCAGCTTAGCAGCGGCCAATGAGCAGTTCTTC.

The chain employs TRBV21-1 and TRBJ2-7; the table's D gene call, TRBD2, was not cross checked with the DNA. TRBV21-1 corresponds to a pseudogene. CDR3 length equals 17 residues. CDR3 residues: CASRPFGLRGFTYEQYV. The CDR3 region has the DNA TGTGCCAGCCGCCCATTTGGGTTGCGGGGGTTTACCTACGAGCAGTACGTC.

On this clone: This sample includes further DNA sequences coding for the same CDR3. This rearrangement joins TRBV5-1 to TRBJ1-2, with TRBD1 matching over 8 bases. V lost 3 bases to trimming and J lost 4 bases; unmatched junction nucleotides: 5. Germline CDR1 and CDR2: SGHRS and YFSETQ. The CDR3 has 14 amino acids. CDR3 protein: CASSSIQGGYGYTF. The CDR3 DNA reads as TGCGCCAGCAGCTCCATACAGGGGGGCTATGGCTACACCTTC.

DNA for the CDR3: TGTGCCAGCAGCTTAGAACGGGGGGGGACAGGGGCCTACAATGAGCAGTTCTTC. Protein sequence: CASSLERGGTGAYNEQFF. This chain joins TRBV11-2 and TRBJ2-1; TRBD1 agrees at 10 bases. Trimming removed 0 bases from V and 2 bases from J; junction bases left unmatched: 7. The germline V gene encodes CDR1 SGHAT and CDR2 FQNNGV. This CDR3 region has 18 residues.

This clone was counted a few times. The CDR3 nucleotides read TGTGCCAGCTCACCATACAATGCCAGGGGACGTTACTATGGCTACACCTTC. Translation gives CASSPYNARGRYYGYTF. The J gene is TRBJ1-2, the V gene TRBV18; D is perhaps TRBD1 (6 bases). Trimming left V 2 bases short and J 3 bases short, with 19 bases between. This CDR3 contains 17 residues. Per the germline V gene, CDR1 is KGHSH and CDR2 is LQKENI.

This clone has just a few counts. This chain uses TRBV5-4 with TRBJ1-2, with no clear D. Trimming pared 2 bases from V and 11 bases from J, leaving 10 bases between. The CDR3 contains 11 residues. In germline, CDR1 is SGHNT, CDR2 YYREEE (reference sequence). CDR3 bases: TGTGCCAGCAGCTTCGGTCAGACTTACACCTTC. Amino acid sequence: CASSFGQTYTF.

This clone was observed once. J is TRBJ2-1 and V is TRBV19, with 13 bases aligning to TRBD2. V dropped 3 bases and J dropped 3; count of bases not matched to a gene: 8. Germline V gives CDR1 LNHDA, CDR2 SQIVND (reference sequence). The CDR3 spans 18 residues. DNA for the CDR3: TGTGCCAGTAGTATTACTGGACTAGCGGGAGATGGCTACAATGAGCAGTTCTTC. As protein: CASSITGLAGDGYNEQFF. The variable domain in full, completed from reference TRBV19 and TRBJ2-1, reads DGGITQSPKYLFRKEGQNVTLSCEQNLNHDAMYWYRQDPGQGLRLIYYSQIVNDFQKGDIAEGYSVSREKKESFPLTVTSAQKNPTAFYLCASSITGLAGDGYNEQFFGPGTRLTVL.

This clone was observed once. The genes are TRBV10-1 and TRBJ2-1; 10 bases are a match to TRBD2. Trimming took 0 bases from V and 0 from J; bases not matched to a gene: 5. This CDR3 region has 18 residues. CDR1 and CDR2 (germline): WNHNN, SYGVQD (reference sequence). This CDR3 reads CASSESLAGGLSYNEQFF. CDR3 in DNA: TGCGCCAGCAGTGAGTCCTTAGCGGGAGGCCTCTCCTACAATGAGCAGTTCTTC.

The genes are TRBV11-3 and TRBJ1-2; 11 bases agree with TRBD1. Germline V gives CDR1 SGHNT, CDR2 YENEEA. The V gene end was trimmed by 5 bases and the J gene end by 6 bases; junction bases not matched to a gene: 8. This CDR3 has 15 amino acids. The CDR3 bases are TGTGCCAGCAGCCCTGGACAGGGGGCCTTCGATGGCTACACCTTC. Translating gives CASSPGQGAFDGYTF.

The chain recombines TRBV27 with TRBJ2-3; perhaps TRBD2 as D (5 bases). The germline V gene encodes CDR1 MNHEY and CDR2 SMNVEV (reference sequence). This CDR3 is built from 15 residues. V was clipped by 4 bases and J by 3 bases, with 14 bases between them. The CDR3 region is CASSSAPGMTDTQYF. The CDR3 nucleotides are TGTGCCAGCAGTTCAGCCCCGGGGATGACAGATACGCAGTATTTT.

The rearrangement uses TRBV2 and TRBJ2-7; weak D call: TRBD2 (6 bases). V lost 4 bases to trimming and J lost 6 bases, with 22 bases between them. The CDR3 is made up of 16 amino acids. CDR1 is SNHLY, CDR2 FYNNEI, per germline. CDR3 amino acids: CASSGGYSGTNFEQYF. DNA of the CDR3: TGTGCCAGCAGTGGGGGTTATAGCGGAACCAACTTCGAGCAGTACTTC.

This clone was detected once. CDR3 DNA sequence: TGTGCCAGCAGCTTGTCAGGGGCCTCTGGAAACACCATATATTTT. This sequence encodes CASSLSGASGNTIYF. The chain uses TRBV11-2 and TRBJ1-3; D might be TRBD1 (6 bases). The CDR3 is 15 amino acids. The V end was cut by 3 bases, the J end by 0 bases, with 9 bases between. Per germline, CDR1 SGHAT and CDR2 FQNNGV.

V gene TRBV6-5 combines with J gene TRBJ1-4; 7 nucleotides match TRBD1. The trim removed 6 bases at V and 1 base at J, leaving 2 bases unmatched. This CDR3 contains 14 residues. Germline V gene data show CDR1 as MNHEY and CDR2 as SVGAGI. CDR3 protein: CASSRDRTNEKLFF. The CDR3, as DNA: TGTGCCAGCAGCCGGGACAGAACTAATGAAAAACTGTTTTTT.

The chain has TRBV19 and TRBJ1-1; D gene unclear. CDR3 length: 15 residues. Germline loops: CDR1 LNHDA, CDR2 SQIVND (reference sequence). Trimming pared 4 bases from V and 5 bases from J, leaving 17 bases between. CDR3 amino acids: CASSTRAGSGTEAFF. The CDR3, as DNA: TGTGCCAGTAGTACTCGAGCGGGGAGTGGTACTGAAGCTTTCTTT.

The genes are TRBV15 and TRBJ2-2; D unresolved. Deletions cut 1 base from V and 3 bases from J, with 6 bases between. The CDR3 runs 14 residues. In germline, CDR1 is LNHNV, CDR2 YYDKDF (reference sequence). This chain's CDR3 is CATSRVGDTGELFF. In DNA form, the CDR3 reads TGTGCCACCAGCAGAGTCGGTGACACCGGGGAGCTGTTTTTT.

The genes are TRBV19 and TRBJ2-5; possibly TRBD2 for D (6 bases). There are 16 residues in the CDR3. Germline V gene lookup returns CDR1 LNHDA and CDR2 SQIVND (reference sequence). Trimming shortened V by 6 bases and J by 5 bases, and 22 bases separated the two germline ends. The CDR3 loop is CASSHKPGGLRETQYF. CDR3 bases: TGTGCCAGTAGCCACAAACCGGGTGGACTACGGGAGACCCAGTACTTC.

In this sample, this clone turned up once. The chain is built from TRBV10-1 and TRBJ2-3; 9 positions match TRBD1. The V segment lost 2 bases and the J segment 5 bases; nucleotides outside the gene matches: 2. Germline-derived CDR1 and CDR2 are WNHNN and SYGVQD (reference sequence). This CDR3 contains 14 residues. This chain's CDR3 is CASSENRGRDTQYF. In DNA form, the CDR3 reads TGCGCCAGCAGTGAGAACAGGGGGCGAGATACGCAGTATTTT.

The chain's CDR3 is CASSPGQGKMWSGYTF. CDR3 in DNA: TGTGCCAGCAGCCCCGGACAGGGGAAGATGTGGAGTGGCTACACCTTC. V is TRBV28 and J is TRBJ1-2, with 9 bases fitting TRBD1. V gave up 6 bases and J gave up 7 bases; unmatched junction bases: 15. This CDR3 region has 16 residues. Germline V gene data show CDR1 as MDHEN and CDR2 as SYDVKM.

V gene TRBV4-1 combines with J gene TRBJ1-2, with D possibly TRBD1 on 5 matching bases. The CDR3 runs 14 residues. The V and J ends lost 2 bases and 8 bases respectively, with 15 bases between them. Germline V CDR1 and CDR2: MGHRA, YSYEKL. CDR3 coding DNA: TGCGCCAGCAGCCAATTTACAGGACGCCGGGGCTACACCTTC. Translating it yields CASSQFTGRRGYTF.

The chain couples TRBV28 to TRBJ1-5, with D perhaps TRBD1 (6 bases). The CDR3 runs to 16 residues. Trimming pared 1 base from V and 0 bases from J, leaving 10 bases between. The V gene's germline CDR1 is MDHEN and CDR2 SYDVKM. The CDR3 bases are TGTGCCAGCAGTTTATACCAGGGGATTAGCAATCAGCCCCAGCATTTT. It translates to CASSLYQGISNQPQHF.